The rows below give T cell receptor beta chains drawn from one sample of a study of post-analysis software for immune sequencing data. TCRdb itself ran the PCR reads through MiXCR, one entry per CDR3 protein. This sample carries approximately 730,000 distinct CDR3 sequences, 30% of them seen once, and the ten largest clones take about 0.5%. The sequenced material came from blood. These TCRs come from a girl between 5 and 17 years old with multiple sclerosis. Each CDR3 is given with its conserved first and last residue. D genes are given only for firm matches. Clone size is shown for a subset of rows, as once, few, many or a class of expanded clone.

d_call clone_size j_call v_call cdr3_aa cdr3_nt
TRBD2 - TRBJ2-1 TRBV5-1 CASSLSGGRDEQFF TGCGCCAGCAGCTTGTCTGGGGGGAGGGATGAGCAGTTCTTC
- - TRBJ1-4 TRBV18 CASSRDRLILNEKLFF TGTGCCAGCTCACGCGACAGATTAATACTTAATGAAAAACTGTTTTTT
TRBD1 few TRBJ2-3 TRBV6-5 CASSSPNDRVGDTQYF TGTGCCAGCAGTTCACCAAACGACAGGGTTGGAGATACGCAGTATTTT
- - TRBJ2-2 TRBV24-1 CATSATGELFF TGTGCCACCAGCGCGACAGGGGAGCTGTTTTTT
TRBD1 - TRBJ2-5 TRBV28 CASSPGDRGLGEQYF TGTGCCAGCAGTCCCGGGGACAGGGGTCTCGGAGAGCAGTACTTC
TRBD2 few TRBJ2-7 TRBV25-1 CASSLGSGKTYEQYF TGTGCCAGCAGCTTAGGGAGCGGGAAGACCTACGAGCAGTACTTC
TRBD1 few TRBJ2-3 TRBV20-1 CSAPLQGAGDTQYF TGCAGTGCCCCACTCCAGGGGGCAGGTGATACGCAGTATTTT
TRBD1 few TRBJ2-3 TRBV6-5 CASSARTGVVDTQYF TGTGCCAGCAGTGCCCGGACAGGGGTCGTAGATACGCAGTATTTT
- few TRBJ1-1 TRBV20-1 CSARGGGTEAFF TGCAGTGCTAGAGGTGGGGGCACTGAAGCTTTCTTT
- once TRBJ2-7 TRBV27 CASSLSGYGYEQYF TGTGCCAGCAGTTTATCAGGGTACGGGTACGAGCAGTACTTC
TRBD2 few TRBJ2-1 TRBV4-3 CASSQLGWTSGYSYNEQFF TGCGCCAGCAGCCAATTGGGGTGGACTAGCGGTTACTCCTACAATGAGCAGTTCTTC
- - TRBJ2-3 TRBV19 CASSIIGGTDTQYF TGTGCCAGTAGTATCATCGGGGGCACAGATACGCAGTATTTT
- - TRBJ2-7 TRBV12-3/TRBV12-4 CASSLARWGYEVGNYEQYF TGTGCCAGCAGTTTAGCCCGGTGGGGATACGAGGTCGGGAACTACGAGCAGTACTTC
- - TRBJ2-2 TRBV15 CATSRETGAAANTGELFF TGTGCCACCAGCAGAGAGACCGGGGCAGCCGCGAACACCGGGGAGCTGTTTTTT
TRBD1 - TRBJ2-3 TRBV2 CASSPGQGAFTDTQYF TGTGCCAGCAGTCCGGGACAGGGGGCTTTCACAGATACGCAGTATTTT
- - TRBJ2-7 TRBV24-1 CATRDLKDEQYF TGTGCCACCAGGGACCTAAAGGACGAGCAGTACTTC
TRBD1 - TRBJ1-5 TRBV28 CASIVGSGGRSNQPQHF TGTGCCAGCATTGTAGGATCAGGGGGAAGGAGCAATCAGCCCCAGCATTTT
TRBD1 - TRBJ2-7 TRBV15 CATSRDRGLDEQYF TGTGCCACCAGCAGGGACAGGGGGTTGGACGAGCAGTACTTC
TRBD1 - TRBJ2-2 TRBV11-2 CASSKDRGPNTGELFF TGTGCCAGCAGCAAAGACAGGGGGCCGAACACCGGGGAGCTGTTTTTT
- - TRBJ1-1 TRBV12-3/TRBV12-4 CASSLDRMNTEAFF TGTGCCAGCAGTTTAGACCGCATGAACACTGAAGCTTTCTTT
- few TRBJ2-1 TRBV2 CASSERRSAYNEQFF TGTGCCAGCAGTGAAAGGCGGTCCGCCTACAATGAGCAGTTCTTC
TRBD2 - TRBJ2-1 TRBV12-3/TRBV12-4 CASSLATLAVYNEQFF TGTGCCAGCAGTTTAGCGACCCTAGCGGTCTACAATGAGCAGTTCTTC
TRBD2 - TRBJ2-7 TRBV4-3 CASSQDRSGSSEQYF TGCGCCAGCAGCCAAGATCGCAGCGGGAGCTCCGAGCAGTACTTC
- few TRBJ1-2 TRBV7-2 CASSLVGAGANYGYTF TGTGCCAGCAGCTTAGTAGGAGCGGGGGCTAACTATGGCTACACCTTC
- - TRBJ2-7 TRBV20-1 CSAPPRVGDSTAQYF TGCAGTGCTCCCCCCAGAGTGGGAGACTCCACCGCCCAGTACTTC
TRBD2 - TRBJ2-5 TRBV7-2 CASSLGGLAQETQYF TGTGCCAGCAGCTTAGGGGGACTAGCCCAAGAGACCCAGTACTTC
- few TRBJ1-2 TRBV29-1 CSVPPPGAPGYTF TGCAGCGTTCCTCCCCCAGGGGCGCCTGGCTACACCTTC
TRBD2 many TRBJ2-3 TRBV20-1 CSATAISGGSTDTQYF TGCAGTGCCACAGCGATAAGCGGGGGGAGCACAGATACGCAGTATTTT
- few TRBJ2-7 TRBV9 CASSVALGQAYEQYF TGTGCCAGCAGCGTAGCCCTGGGACAAGCCTACGAGCAGTACTTC
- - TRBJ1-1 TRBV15 CATSRDRRGWDTEAFF TGTGCCACCAGCAGAGATCGGCGGGGATGGGACACTGAAGCTTTCTTT
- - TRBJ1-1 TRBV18 CASSPRPHGTEAFF TGTGCCAGCTCACCGCGACCCCATGGCACTGAAGCTTTCTTT
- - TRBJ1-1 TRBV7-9 CASSLARGANTEAFF TGTGCCAGCAGCTTAGCGCGGGGGGCGAACACTGAAGCTTTCTTT
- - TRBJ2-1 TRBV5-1 CASSLTGTSSYNELYF TGCGCCAGCAGCTTGACGGGCACGAGCTCCTACAATGAGCTGTACTTC
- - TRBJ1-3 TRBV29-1 CSVASENTIYF TGCAGCGTTGCCTCTGAAAACACCATATATTTT
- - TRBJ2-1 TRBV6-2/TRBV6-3 CASSKPEQRFF TGTGCCAGCAGTAAACCGGAACAACGGTTCTTC
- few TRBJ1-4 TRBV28 CASSSVGRNEKLFF TGTGCCAGCAGTTCCGTGGGGCGTAATGAAAAACTGTTTTTT
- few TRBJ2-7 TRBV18 CASSPPGPHSSSYEQYF TGTGCCAGCTCACCACCGGGACCCCACTCTAGCTCCTACGAGCAGTACTTC
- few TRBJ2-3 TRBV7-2 CASSFYIAGTDTQYF TGTGCCAGCAGCTTTTATATCGCCGGCACAGATACGCAGTATTTT
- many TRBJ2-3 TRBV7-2 CASTQKTDTQYF TGTGCCAGCACCCAAAAGACAGATACGCAGTATTTT